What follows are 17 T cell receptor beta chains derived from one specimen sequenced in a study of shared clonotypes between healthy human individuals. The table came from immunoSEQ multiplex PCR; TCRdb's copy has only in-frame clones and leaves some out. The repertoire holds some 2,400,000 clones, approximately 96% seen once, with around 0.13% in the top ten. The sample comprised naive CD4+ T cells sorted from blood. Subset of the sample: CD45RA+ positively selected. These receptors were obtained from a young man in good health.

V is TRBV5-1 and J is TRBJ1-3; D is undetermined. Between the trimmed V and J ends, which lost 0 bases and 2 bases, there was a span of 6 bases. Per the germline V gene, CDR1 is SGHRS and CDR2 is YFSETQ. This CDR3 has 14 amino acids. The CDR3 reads CASSLEFAGNTIYF. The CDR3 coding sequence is TGCGCCAGCAGCTTGGAATTCGCTGGAAACACCATATATTTT.

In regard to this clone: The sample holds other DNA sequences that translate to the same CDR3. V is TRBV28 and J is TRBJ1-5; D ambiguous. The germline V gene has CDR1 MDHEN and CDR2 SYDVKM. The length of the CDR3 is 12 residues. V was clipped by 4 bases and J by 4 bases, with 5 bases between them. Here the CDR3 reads CASSSDNQPQHF. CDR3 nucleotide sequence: TGTGCCAGCAGTTCCGATAATCAGCCCCAGCATTTT.

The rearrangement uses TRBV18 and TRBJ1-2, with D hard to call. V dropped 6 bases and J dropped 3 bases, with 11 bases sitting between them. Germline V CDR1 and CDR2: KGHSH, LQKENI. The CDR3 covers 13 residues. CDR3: CASSQSPDYGYTF. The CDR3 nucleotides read TGTGCCAGCTCCCAGTCCCCCGACTATGGCTACACCTTC.

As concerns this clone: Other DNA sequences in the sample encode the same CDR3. This chain's CDR3 is CASSFGLAASTDTQYF. The DNA for the CDR3 is TGTGCCAGCAGCTTCGGGCTAGCAGCTAGCACAGATACGCAGTATTTT. The chain carries TRBV7-9 and TRBJ2-3, with a weak D call TRBD2 (5 bases). The CDR3 contains 16 residues. V lost 3 bases and J 0 bases, leaving 13 bases between the germline ends. From germline, CDR1 is SEHNR and CDR2 FQNEAQ (reference sequence).

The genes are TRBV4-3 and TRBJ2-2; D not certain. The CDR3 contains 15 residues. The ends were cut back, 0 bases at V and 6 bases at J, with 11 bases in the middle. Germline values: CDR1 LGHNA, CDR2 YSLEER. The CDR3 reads CASSQDVGYSGELFF. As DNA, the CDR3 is TGCGCCAGCAGCCAAGATGTCGGATATTCCGGGGAGCTGTTTTTT.

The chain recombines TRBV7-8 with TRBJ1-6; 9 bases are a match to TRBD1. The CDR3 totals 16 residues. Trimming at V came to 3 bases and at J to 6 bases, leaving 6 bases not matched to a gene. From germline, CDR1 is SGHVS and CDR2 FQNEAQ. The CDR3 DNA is TGTGCCAGCAGCTTTGGGACAGGGCTTTTTAATTCACCCCTCCACTTT. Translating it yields CASSFGTGLFNSPLHF.

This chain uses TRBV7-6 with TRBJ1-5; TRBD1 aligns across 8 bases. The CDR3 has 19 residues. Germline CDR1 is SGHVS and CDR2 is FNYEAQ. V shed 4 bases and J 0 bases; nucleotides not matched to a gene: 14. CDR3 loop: CASSSIGQGLKYSNQPQHF. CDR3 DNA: TGTGCCAGCAGCTCCATAGGACAGGGCCTAAAGTATAGCAATCAGCCCCAGCATTTT.

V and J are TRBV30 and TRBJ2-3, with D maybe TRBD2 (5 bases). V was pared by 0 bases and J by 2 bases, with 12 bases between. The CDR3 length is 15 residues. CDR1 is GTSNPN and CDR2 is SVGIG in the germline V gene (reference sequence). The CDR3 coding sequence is TGTGCCTGGAGTGTATTGAGGGCCGACACAGATACGCAGTATTTT. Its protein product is CAWSVLRADTDTQYF.

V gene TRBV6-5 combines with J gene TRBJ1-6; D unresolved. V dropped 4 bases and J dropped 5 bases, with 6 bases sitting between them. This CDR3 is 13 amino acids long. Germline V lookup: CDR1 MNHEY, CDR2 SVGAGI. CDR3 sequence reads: CASSSRNNSPLHF. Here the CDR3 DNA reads TGTGCCAGCAGTTCCAGGAATAATTCACCCCTCCACTTT.

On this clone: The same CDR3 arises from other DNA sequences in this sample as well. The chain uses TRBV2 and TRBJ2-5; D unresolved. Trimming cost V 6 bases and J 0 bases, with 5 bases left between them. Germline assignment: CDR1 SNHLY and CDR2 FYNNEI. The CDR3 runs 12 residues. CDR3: CASRRYQETQYF. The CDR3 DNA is TGTGCCAGCAGGCGGTACCAAGAGACCCAGTACTTC.

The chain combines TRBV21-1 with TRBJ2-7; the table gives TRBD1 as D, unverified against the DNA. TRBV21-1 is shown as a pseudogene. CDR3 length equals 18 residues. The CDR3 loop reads CASSKKRSRQTLGYEQYF. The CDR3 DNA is TGTGCCAGCAGCAAAAAAAGGAGCAGACAGACTTTAGGCTACGAGCAGTACTTC.

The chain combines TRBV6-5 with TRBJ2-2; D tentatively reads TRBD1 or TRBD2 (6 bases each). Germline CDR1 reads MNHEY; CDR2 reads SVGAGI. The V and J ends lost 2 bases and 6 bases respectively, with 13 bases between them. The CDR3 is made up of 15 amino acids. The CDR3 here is CASSYGGRRAGELFF. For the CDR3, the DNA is TGTGCCAGCAGTTACGGGGGGCGTCGCGCCGGGGAGCTGTTTTTT.

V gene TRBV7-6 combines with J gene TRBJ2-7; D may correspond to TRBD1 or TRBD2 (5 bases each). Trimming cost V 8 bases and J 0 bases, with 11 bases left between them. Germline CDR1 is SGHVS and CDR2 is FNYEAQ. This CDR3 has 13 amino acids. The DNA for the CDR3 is TGTGCCAGCTCGGGACCCAACTCCTACGAGCAGTACTTC. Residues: CASSGPNSYEQYF.

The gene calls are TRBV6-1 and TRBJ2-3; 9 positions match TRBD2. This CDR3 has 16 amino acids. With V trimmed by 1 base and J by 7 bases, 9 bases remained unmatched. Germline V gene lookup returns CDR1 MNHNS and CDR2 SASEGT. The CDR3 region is CASSEGLAGPLYTQYF. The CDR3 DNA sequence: TGTGCCAGCAGTGAAGGCCTAGCGGGACCACTATATACGCAGTATTTT.

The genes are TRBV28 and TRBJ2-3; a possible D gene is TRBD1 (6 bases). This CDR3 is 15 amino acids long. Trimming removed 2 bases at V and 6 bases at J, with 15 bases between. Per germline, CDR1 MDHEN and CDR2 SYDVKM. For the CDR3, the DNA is TGTGCCAGCAGTTTAAGACAGGCGCAGGTGGATACGCAGTATTTT. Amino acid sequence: CASSLRQAQVDTQYF.

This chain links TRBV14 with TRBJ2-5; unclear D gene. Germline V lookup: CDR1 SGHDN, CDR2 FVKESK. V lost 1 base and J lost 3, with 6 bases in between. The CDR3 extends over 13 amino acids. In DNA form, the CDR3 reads TGTGCCAGCAGCCAAGTCTGGGAAGAGACCCAGTACTTC. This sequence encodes CASSQVWEETQYF. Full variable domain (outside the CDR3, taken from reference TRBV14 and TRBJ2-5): EAGVTQFPSHSVIEKGQTVTLRCDPISGHDNLYWYRRVMGKEIKFLLHFVKESKQDESGMPNNRFLAERTGGTYSTLKVQPAELEDSGVYFCASSQVWEETQYFGPGTRLLVL.

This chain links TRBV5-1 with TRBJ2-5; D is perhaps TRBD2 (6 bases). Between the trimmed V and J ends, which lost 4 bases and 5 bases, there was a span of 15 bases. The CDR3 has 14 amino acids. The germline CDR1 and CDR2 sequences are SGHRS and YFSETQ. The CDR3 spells CASSIGAGGETQYF. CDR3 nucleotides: TGCGCCAGCAGCATCGGGGCCGGAGGGGAGACCCAGTACTTC.